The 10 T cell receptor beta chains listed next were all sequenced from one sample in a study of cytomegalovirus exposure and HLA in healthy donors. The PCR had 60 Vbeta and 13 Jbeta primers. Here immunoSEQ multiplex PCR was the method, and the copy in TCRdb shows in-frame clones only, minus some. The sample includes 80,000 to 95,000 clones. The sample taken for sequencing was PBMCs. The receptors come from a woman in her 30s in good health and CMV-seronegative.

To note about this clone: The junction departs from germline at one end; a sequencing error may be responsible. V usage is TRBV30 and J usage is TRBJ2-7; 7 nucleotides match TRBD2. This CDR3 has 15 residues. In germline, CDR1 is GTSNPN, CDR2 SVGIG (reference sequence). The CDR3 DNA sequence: TGTGCCGGGAGTCAAGGGAGGGGATTCGCCTACGAGCAGTACTTC. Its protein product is CAGSQGRGFAYEQYF. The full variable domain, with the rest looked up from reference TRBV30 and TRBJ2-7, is SQTIHQWPATLVQPVGSPLSLECTVEGTSNPNLYWYRQAAGRGLQLLFYSVGIGQISSEVPQNLSASRPQDRQFILSSKKLLLSDSGFYLCAGSQGRGFAYEQYFGPGTRLTVT.

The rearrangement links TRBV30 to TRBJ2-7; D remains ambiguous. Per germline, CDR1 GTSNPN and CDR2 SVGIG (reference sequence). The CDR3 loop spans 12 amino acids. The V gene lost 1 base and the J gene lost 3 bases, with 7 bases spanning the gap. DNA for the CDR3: TGTGCCTGGAGTGGGCAGAACTACGAGCAGTACTTC. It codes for CAWSGQNYEQYF. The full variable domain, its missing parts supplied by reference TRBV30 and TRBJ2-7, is SQTIHQWPATLVQPVGSPLSLECTVEGTSNPNLYWYRQAAGRGLQLLFYSVGIGQISSEVPQNLSASRPQDRQFILSSKKLLLSDSGFYLCAWSGQNYEQYFGPGTRLTVT.

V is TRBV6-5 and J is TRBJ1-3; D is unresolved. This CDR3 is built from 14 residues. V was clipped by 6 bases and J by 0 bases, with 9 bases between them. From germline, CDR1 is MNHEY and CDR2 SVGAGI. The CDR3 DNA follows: TGTGCCAGCAGACCCCGGGGCTCTGGAAACACCATATATTTT. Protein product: CASRPRGSGNTIYF.

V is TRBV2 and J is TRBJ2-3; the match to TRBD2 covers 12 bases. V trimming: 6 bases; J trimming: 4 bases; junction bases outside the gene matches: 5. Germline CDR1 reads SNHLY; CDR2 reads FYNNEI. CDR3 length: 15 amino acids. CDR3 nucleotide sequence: TGTGCCAGCAGCCGACTAGCGGGGGCTTCAGATACGCAGTATTTT. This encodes CASSRLAGASDTQYF.

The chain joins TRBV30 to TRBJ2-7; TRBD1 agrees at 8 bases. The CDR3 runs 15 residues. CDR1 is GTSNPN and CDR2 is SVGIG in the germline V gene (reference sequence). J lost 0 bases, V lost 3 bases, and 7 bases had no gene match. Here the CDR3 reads CAWSLQGALSYEQYF. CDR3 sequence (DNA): TGTGCCTGGAGCCTTCAGGGGGCTCTCTCCTACGAGCAGTACTTC. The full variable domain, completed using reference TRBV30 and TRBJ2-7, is SQTIHQWPATLVQPVGSPLSLECTVEGTSNPNLYWYRQAAGRGLQLLFYSVGIGQISSEVPQNLSASRPQDRQFILSSKKLLLSDSGFYLCAWSLQGALSYEQYFGPGTRLTVT.

CDR3 nucleotide sequence: TGTGCCTGGAGTAGCGAAATAGGTGTTTCCTACGAGCAGTACTTC. This encodes CAWSSEIGVSYEQYF. V and J are TRBV30 and TRBJ2-7; D ambiguous. This CDR3 contains 15 residues. Between the trimmed V and J ends, which lost 2 bases and 1 base, there was a span of 15 bases. Germline V lookup: CDR1 GTSNPN, CDR2 SVGIG (reference sequence).

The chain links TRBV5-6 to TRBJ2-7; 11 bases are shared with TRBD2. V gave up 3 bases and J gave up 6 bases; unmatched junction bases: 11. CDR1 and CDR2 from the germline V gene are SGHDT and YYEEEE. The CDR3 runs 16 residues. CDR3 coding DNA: TGTGCCAGCAGCTCCATAGCGGGGGGGTATAGAGTCGAGCAGTACTTC. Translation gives CASSSIAGGYRVEQYF.

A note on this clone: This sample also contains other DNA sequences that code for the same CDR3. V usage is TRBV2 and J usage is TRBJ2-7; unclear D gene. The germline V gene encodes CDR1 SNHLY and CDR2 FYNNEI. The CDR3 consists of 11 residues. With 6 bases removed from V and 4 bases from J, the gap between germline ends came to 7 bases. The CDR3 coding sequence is TGTGCCAGCAGATACAGTTACGAGCAGTACTTC. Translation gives CASRYSYEQYF.

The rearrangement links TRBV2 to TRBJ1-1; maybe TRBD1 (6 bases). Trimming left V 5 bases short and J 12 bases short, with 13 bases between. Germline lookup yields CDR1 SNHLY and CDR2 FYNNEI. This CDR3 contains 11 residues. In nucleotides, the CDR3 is TGTGCCAGCAGTACACAGGGTTTGTCTTTCTTT. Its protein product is CASSTQGLSFF.

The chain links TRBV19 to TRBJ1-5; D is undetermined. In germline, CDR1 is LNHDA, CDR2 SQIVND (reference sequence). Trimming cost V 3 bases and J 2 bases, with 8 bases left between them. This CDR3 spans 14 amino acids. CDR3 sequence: CASSMRAGNQPQHF. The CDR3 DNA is TGTGCCAGTAGTATGAGGGCCGGCAATCAGCCCCAGCATTTT. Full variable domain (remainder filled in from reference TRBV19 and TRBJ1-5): DGGITQSPKYLFRKEGQNVTLSCEQNLNHDAMYWYRQDPGQGLRLIYYSQIVNDFQKGDIAEGYSVSREKKESFPLTVTSAQKNPTAFYLCASSMRAGNQPQHFGDGTRLSIL.